This T cell receptor (beta chain) was found in a study of cytotoxic CD8 clonotypes in ibrutinib-treated CLL. On the study more broadly: Complete response was seen in 2 patients and partial in some 25; 12 progressed and about 15 stayed remitted after a median 68 months.

TCRdb's copy holds only in-frame clones and misses some; the assay was immunoSEQ multiplex PCR. Among about 300,000 clones listed, roughly four fifths were seen once. There are 15 residues in the CDR3. Germline V gene data show CDR1 as SGHVS and CDR2 as FQNEAQ. V lost 0 bases, J lost 2 bases, and 8 bases lay in between. The clonotype was recovered from a human donor with chronic lymphocytic leukemia. V is TRBV7-8 and J is TRBJ1-5; possibly TRBD1 for D (5 bases). Material: PBMCs, obtained at disease progression, from a patient treated with ibrutinib. CDR3 DNA: TGTGCCAGCAGCTTAGCTCGGGGGGGCAATCAGCCCCAGCATTTT. It yields the protein CASSLARGGNQPQHF.